The present T cell receptor (beta chain) was sequenced within a study of blood T cell repertoires in COVID-19 (dated by TCRdb to about 2020). In the study overall: Samples covering the acute and convalescent phases of COVID-19 were provided by collaborators in the United States, Italy and Spain. The dataset comprised deeply sampled blood TCRbeta repertoires from subjects exposed to, actively infected with, or recovered from COVID-19. Where available, HLA class I and class II types were taken from metadata supplied by the sample provider and were not determined by assay-based typing. The material from the prospective study consisted of cDNA or gDNA derived from T cells, B-cell-depleted T cells, or PBMCs. Samples came from the ongoing ImmuneRACE study (first 160 participants) plus 1,254 subjects from 6 global collaborators. A freely available public database, intended as a resource for researchers studying the immune response to SARS-CoV-2, is where the repertoires were released. A de-identified subject ID, COVID-19 status, age in years and sex were almost always included in the sample metadata.

Concerning this clone: This clone's antigen is unknown. Nothing much larger sits one base from this clone, and base qualities are not available.

The immunoSEQ Assay, a bias-controlled multiplex PCR, was used to amplify TCRbeta CDR3 regions from genomic DNA. The study's own analysis went as follows. Within the assay, amplification of reference gene primers was used to estimate how many nucleated cells each sample contained. To quantify the absolute abundance of each unique TCRbeta CDR3 rearrangement, sequence reads were collapsed and filtered. For each sample, productive Simpson clonality was calculated by taking the square root of Simpson's diversity index across productive rearrangements. This immuneACCESS table, as held by TCRdb, lists in-frame sequences with V and J called but not all clones. Of the missing ones, under half trace to an unresolved V gene in checked studies; the others have no known cause. D and trimming come from the DNA, and the V and J calls and clone size come from that table. In this sample the table shows about 360,000 clones, approximately 86% of which occur a single time. About 7.1% of the sample belongs to the ten largest clones.

Study-level results and caveats: The amount of clinical and demographic metadata varied by source and participant and was provided uncurated.

One collaborating source in Seattle enrolled patients while the patients were actively infected and followed the patients over time throughout the course of disease. The collaborating institutions used their own protocols to collect whole blood in K2EDTA tubes. For TCRbeta analysis, collaborator samples were shipped as frozen whole blood, as isolated PBMCs, or as DNA extracted from either sample type. The germline V gene gives CDR1 as MNHEY and CDR2 as SVGEGT. V is trimmed back by 4 bases and J by 3 bases, and the junction contains 4 bases that no gene match accounts for. The CDR3 numbers 16 residues from cysteine through phenylalanine. CDR3 DNA is the only sequence kept; it has 48 bases, read in frame from the first base.

The sequenced sample was peripheral blood. The rearranged chain carries TRBV6-2 or TRBV6-3 and TRBJ2-1, with TRBD2 matching 12 junction bases. The receptor's source is a woman aged 55-70 years with COVID-19, enrolled during active disease. The nucleotide sequence reads as follows: TGTGCCAGCAGTTCCCTGACTAGCGGGGGCTACAATGAGCAGTTCTTC. This sequence encodes CASSSLTSGGYNEQFF.